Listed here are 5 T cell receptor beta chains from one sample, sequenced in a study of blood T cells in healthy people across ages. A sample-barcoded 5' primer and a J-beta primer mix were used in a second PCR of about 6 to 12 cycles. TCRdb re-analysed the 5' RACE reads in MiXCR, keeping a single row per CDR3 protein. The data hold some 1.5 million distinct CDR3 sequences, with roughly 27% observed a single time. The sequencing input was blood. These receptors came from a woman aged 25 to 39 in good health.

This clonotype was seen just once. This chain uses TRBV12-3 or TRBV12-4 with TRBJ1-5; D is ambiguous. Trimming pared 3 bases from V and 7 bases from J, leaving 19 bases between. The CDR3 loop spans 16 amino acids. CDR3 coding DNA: TGTGCCAGCAGTTTCATGGGGTCCTTAGGCGTGCAGCCCCAGCATTTT. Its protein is CASSFMGSLGVQPQHF.

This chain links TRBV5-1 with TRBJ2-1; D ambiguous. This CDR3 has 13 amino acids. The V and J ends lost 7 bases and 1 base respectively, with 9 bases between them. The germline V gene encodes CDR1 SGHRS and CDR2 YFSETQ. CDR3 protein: CASGMGSYNEQFF. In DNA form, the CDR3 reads TGCGCCAGCGGTATGGGGTCCTACAATGAGCAGTTCTTC.

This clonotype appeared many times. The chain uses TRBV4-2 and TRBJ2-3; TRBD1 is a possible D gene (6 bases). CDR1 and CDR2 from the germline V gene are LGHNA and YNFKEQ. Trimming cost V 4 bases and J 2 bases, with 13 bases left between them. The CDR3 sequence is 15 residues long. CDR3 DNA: TGTGCCAGCAGCCGTAGACAGGAAGCCACAGATACGCAGTATTTT. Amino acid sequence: CASSRRQEATDTQYF.

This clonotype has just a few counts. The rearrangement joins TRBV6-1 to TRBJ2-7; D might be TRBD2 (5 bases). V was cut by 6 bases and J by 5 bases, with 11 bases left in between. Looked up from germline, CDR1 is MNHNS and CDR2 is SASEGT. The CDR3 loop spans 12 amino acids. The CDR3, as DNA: TGTGCCAGCAGACTAGGGATCGACGAGCAGTACTTC. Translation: CASRLGIDEQYF.

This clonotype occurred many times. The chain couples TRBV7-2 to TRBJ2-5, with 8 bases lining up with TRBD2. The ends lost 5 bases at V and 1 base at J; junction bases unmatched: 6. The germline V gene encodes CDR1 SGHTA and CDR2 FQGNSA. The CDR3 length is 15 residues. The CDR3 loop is CASSLGGGIQETQYF. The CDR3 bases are TGTGCCAGCAGCCTAGGCGGGGGGATCCAAGAGACCCAGTACTTC.